This T cell receptor beta chain was sequenced in a study of blood T cell repertoires in COVID-19. Per the original methods: Estimated nucleated cell counts came from reference gene primer amplification. Repertoires were generated with immunoSEQ multiplex PCR, while TCRdb's copy carries only in-frame clones and drops some. The V and J calls and clone size are taken from that table; D and trimming were inferred from the DNA. This table has around 190,000 clones, roughly 80% appearing once. Germline loops: CDR1 GTSNPN, CDR2 SVGIG (reference sequence). The CDR3 runs to 14 residues. With V trimmed by 4 bases and J by 2 bases, 4 bases remained unmatched. The count of this clone is one.

The receptor comes from a woman in her 50s with acute or convalescent COVID-19. The sequencing sample was made of peripheral blood. The genes are TRBV30 and TRBJ2-1; TRBD2 agrees at 8 bases. The CDR3 loop is CAWISGGAYNEQFF. The CDR3 nucleotides read TGTGCCTGGATTTCGGGGGGGGCCTACAATGAGCAGTTCTTC.